This T cell receptor (beta chain) is from a study of blood T cell repertoires in COVID-19. Overall study context: Samples of COVID-19 (acute and convalescent) were obtained from the United States, Italy and Spain.

This clone occurred once. This table comes from immunoSEQ multiplex PCR, and its TCRdb copy is limited to in-frame clones, with some not included. The sample holds 90,000 to 150,000 clones, approximately 80% seen once. V dropped 7 bases and J dropped 5 bases, with 15 bases sitting between them. The CDR3 consists of 13 residues. From germline, CDR1 is MDHEN and CDR2 SYDVKM. Sequencing used peripheral blood. This sequence originates from a woman at least 80 years old with acute or convalescent COVID-19. This rearrangement joins TRBV28 to TRBJ2-7; TRBD2 might be the D (7 bases). CDR3 sequence: CASNEGGAHEQYF. DNA for the CDR3: TGTGCCAGCAACGAAGGGGGGGCCCACGAGCAGTACTTC.